This T cell receptor beta chain comes out of a study of blood T cell repertoires in COVID-19. As for the study in general: In each case, the material was cDNA or gDNA derived from T cells, B-cell-depleted T cells, or PBMCs.

Measured with immunoSEQ multiplex PCR; TCRdb has only the in-frame clones, and not every one. The data contain 250,000 to 350,000 clones, 85% to 90% of them singletons. CDR1 is GTSNPN and CDR2 is SVGIG in the germline V gene (reference sequence). The CDR3 contains 13 residues. The V and J ends lost 0 bases and 2 bases respectively, with 6 bases between them. While infection was still active, Seattle patients were enrolled and then followed longitudinally. The V call is TRBV30, the J call TRBJ2-3; D call uncertain. Source material: peripheral blood. This receptor was taken from a woman aged 45-59 years with COVID-19, enrolled during active disease. Here the CDR3 reads CAWSVLVTDTQYF. The DNA for the CDR3 is TGTGCCTGGAGTGTACTTGTCACAGATACGCAGTATTTT. Based on the CDR3 plus reference TRBV30 and TRBJ2-3, the full variable domain is SQTIHQWPATLVQPVGSPLSLECTVEGTSNPNLYWYRQAAGRGLQLLFYSVGIGQISSEVPQNLSASRPQDRQFILSSKKLLLSDSGFYLCAWSVLVTDTQYFGPGTRLTVL.